What follows are 6 T cell receptor beta chains derived from one specimen sequenced in a study of tumor-infiltrating lymphocytes in primary liver carcinoma. Extraction also yielded germline DNA, while blood RNA was obtained from unsorted whole blood. The template, about 550 ng total RNA, yielded TCR beta cDNA made with a constant-region primer. Investigators got TCR beta libraries out of three nested multiplex PCR rounds, done with slightly modified ARM-PCR. Both of the initial two PCR rounds ran for roughly 10 cycles and employed TRBV1-TRBV30 forward primers alongside a C-beta reverse primer. One entry per CDR3 protein, called by TCRdb with MiXCR from the multiplex PCR reads. Altogether hundreds of thousands of distinct CDR3 sequences are present, almost 60% being singletons, with the ten largest covering over 15%. Source material: peripheral blood. Receptors originate from a woman aged 25 to 39 with primary liver carcinoma and hepatitis B virus infection.

The rearrangement uses TRBV7-8 and TRBJ2-7, with D possibly matching TRBD1 (6 bases). Per germline, CDR1 SGHVS and CDR2 FQNEAQ. The CDR3 is made up of 13 amino acids. The ends were cut back, 7 bases at V and 4 bases at J, with 14 bases in the middle. CDR3 sequence reads: CASTLRGSYEQYF. The CDR3 region has the DNA TGTGCCAGCACCCTGAGGGGGTCTTACGAGCAGTACTTC.

The rearrangement links TRBV6-1 to TRBJ2-7; 10 nucleotides agree with TRBD2. Germline V lookup: CDR1 MNHNS, CDR2 SASEGT. This CDR3 spans 19 amino acids. J was trimmed by 0 bases and V by 1 base; bases with no gene match: 12. The CDR3 spells CASSEGWGSGRIRSYEQYF. The CDR3 DNA reads TGTGCCAGCAGTGAAGGTTGGGGTAGCGGGAGGATCCGCTCCTACGAGCAGTACTTC.

A remark on this clonotype: This may be a read error: a much more frequent sequence differs by one nucleotide. V and J are TRBV4-2 and TRBJ1-6, with D perhaps TRBD1 (5 bases). V lost 1 base to trimming and J lost 9 bases, with 16 bases between them. This CDR3 spans 16 amino acids. The germline V gene has CDR1 LGHNA and CDR2 YNFKEQ. The chain's CDR3 is CASSQGRLTVGSPLHF. The CDR3 DNA reads TGTGCCAGCAGCCAAGGGAGATTGACAGTGGGTTCACCCCTCCACTTT.

About this clonotype: A much bigger clone sits one base away, suggesting this may be a read error. The chain links TRBV4-3 to TRBJ2-1, with D perhaps matching TRBD1 (6 bases). The germline V and J ends were trimmed by 4 bases and 10 bases, with 17 bases remaining between them. The CDR3 extends over 14 amino acids. The germline V gene has CDR1 LGHNA and CDR2 YSLEER. The CDR3 here is CASSPGTIVLEQFF. The CDR3 nucleotides are TGCGCCAGCAGCCCTGGGACAATCGTTCTGGAGCAGTTCTTC.

The V gene is TRBV6-5, the J gene TRBJ2-1; TRBD2 aligns across 7 bases. The CDR3 is 17 amino acids. CDR1 MNHEY and CDR2 SVGAGI come from the germline V gene. The CDR3 sequence is CANSYSLREPSWSGQFF. The CDR3 DNA reads TGTGCTAACAGTTACTCCCTGCGGGAGCCCTCGTGGAGTGGGCAGTTCTTC.

In the case of this clonotype: An end of the junction does not agree with germline; a read error may underlie this. The V gene is TRBV4-3, the J gene TRBJ2-2; D is tentatively TRBD1 or TRBD2 (5 bases each). The CDR3 has 13 amino acids. The germline V gene has CDR1 LGHNA and CDR2 YSLEER. The CDR3 coding sequence is TGCGTCAGCAGCCGAAATCCAGAAGGGGAGCTGTTTTTC. It yields the protein CVSSRNPEGELFF.